This T cell receptor (beta chain) was retrieved from a study of metastatic and nonmetastatic thyroid tumors. Looking at the study overall: Samples came from malignant and benign thyroid patients, and repertoires were compared across blood and tumor or nodule tissue.

This clone was observed at least ten times. TCRdb re-called clones from the PCR reads using MiXCR. The sample lists about 45,000 clones, less than 5% occurring once. All patients reached thyroid surgery having received no treatment beforehand. This CDR3 is 14 amino acids long. Looked up from germline, CDR1 is SGHAT and CDR2 is FQNNGV. Trimming removed 2 bases at V and 1 base at J, with 9 bases between. The specimen sequenced was blood. The TCR comes from a female donor with papillary thyroid cancer or a benign thyroid nodule (not recorded which). Some clones in this sample may be carry-over from other donors' samples. The J gene is TRBJ2-7, the V gene TRBV11-2, with a tentative D call TRBD1 (5 bases). The CDR3 DNA is TGTGCCAGCAGCTTACAGGGCGCTTCCTACGAGCAGTACTTC. Amino acids: CASSLQGASYEQYF.